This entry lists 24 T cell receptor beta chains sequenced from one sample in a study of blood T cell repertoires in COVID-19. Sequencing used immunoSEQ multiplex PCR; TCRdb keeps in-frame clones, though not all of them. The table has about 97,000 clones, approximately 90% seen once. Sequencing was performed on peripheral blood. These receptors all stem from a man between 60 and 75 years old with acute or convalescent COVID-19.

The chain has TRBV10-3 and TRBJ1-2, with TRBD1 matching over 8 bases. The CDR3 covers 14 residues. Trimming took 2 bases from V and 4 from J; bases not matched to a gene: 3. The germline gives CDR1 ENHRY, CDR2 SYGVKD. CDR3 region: CAISERDRGYGYTF. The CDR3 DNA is TGTGCCATCAGTGAGAGAGACAGGGGCTATGGCTACACCTTC.

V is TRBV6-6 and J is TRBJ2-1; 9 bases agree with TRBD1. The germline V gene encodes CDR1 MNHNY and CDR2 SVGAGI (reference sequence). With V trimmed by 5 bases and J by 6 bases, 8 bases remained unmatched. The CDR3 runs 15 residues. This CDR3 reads CASSMGQGKGNEQFF. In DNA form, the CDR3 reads TGTGCCAGCAGTATGGGACAGGGAAAGGGCAATGAGCAGTTCTTC.

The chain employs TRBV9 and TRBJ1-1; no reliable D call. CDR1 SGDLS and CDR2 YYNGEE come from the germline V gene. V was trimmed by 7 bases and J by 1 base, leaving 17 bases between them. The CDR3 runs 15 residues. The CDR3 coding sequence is TGTGCCAGCCGGAGGGCCCCTTATTCGAACACTGAAGCTTTCTTT. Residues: CASRRAPYSNTEAFF.

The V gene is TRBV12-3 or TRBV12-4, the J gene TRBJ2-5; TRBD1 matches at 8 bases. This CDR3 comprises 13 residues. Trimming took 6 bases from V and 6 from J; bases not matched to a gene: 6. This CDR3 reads CASRTGTGKTQYF. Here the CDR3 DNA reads TGTGCCAGCAGGACCGGGACAGGAAAGACCCAGTACTTC.

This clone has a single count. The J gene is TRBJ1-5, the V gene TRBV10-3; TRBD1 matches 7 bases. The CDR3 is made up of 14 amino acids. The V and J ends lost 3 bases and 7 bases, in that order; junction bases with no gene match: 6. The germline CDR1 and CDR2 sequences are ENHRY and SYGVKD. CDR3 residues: CAISDQGVGQPQHF. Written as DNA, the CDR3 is TGTGCCATCAGTGATCAGGGGGTCGGACAGCCCCAGCATTTT.

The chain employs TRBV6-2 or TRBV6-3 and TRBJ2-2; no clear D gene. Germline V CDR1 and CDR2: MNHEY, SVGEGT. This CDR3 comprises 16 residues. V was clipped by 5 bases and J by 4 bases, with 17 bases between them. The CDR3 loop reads CASSDPPPFSTGELFF. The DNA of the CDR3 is TGTGCCAGCAGTGATCCGCCACCCTTTAGCACCGGGGAGCTGTTTTTT.

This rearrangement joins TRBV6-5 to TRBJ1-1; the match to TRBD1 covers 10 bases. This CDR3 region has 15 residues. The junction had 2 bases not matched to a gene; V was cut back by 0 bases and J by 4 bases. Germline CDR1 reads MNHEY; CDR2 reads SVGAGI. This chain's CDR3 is CASSYSRTGGTEAFF. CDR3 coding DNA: TGTGCCAGCAGTTACTCGAGGACAGGGGGCACTGAAGCTTTCTTT.

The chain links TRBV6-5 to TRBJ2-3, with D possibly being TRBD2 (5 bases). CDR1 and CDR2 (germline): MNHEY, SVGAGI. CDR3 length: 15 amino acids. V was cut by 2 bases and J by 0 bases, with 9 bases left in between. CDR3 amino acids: CASSYAGISTDTQYF. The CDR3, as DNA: TGTGCCAGCAGTTACGCCGGGATTAGCACAGATACGCAGTATTTT.

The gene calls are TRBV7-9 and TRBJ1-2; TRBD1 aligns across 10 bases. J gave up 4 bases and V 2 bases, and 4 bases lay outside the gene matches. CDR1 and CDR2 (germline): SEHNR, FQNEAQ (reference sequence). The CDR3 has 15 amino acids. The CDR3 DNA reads TGTGCCAGCAGCTTAAAAGGACAGGGGGGCTATGGCTACACCTTC. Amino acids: CASSLKGQGGYGYTF.

The CDR3 DNA sequence: TGTGCCAGTTCGTCCCGGGACAGGGTCCGCGGAAACACCATATATTTT. Translation: CASSSRDRVRGNTIYF. The rearrangement uses TRBV19 and TRBJ1-3; 9 bases fit TRBD1. CDR1 is LNHDA, CDR2 SQIVND, per germline (reference sequence). V lost 8 bases to trimming and J lost 4 bases; unmatched junction nucleotides: 12. This CDR3 comprises 16 residues.

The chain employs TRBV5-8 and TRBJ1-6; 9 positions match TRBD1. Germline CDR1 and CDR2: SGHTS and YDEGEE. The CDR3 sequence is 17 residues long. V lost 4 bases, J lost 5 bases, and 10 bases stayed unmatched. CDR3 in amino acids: CASSAPGQGIHNSPLHF. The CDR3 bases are TGTGCCAGCAGCGCGCCGGGACAGGGCATCCATAATTCACCCCTCCACTTT. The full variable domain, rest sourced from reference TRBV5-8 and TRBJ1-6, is EAGVTQSPTHLIKTRGQQATLRCSPISGHTSVYWYQQALGLGLQFLLWYDEGEERNRGNFPPRFSGRQFPNYSSELNVNALELEDSALYLCASSAPGQGIHNSPLHFGNGTRLTVT.

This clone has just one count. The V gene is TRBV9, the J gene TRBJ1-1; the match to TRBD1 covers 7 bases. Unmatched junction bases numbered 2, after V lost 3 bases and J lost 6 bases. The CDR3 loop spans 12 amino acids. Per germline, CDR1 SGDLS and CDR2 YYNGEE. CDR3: CASSEQGSEAFF. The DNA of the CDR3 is TGTGCCAGCAGCGAACAGGGGTCTGAAGCTTTCTTT.

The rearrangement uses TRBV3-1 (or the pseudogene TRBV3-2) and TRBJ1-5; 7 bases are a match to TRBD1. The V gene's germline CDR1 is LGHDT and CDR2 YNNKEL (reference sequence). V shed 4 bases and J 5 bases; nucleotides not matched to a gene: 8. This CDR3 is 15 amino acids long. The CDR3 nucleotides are TGTGCCAGCAGCCCCACCCCGGACAGGTATCAGCCCCAGCATTTT. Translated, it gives CASSPTPDRYQPQHF.

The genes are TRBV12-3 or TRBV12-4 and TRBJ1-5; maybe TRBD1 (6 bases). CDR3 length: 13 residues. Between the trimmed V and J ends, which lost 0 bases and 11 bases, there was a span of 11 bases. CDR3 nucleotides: TGTGCCAGCAGTTTAGCGAGGGGGGGGGCCCAGCATTTT. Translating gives CASSLARGGAQHF.

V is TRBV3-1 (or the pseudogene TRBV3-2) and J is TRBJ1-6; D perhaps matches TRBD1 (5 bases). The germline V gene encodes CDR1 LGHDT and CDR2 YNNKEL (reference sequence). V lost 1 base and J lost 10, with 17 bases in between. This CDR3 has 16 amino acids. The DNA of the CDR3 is TGTGCCAGCAGCCAAGTCGGTGCAGGGAGGGGCTCACCCCTCCACTTT. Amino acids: CASSQVGAGRGSPLHF.

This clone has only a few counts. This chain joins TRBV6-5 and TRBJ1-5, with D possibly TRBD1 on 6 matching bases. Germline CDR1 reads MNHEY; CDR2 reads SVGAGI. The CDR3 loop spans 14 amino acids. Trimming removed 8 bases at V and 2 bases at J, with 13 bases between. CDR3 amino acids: CASSGGLGNQPQHF. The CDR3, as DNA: TGTGCCAGCTCGGGGGGCCTGGGCAATCAGCCCCAGCATTTT.

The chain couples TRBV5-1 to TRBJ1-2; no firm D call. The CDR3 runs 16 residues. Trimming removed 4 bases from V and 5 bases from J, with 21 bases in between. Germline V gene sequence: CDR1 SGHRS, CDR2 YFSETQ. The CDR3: CASSPEPGRPSYGYTF. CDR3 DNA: TGCGCCAGCAGCCCCGAACCTGGCAGGCCTTCGTATGGCTACACCTTC.

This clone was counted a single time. In nucleotides, the CDR3 is TGTGCCAGCAGCTCGCTAATGACCGGGGGGAACTCTGGAAACACCATATATTTT. Its translation is CASSSLMTGGNSGNTIYF. The rearrangement links TRBV7-2 to TRBJ1-3, with D perhaps matching TRBD1 (5 bases). The CDR3 extends over 18 amino acids. Germline lookup yields CDR1 SGHTA and CDR2 FQGNSA. Trimming shortened V by 4 bases and J by 0 bases, and 19 bases separated the two germline ends.

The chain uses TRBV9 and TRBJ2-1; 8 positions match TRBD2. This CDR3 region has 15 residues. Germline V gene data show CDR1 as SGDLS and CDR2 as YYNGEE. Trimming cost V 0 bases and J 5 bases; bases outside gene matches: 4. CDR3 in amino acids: CASSVGGGPDNEQFF. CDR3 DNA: TGTGCCAGCAGCGTAGGCGGGGGGCCAGACAATGAGCAGTTCTTC. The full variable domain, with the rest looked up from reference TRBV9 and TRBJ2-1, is DSGVTQTPKHLITATGQRVTLRCSPRSGDLSVYWYQQSLDQGLQFLIQYYNGEERAKGNILERFSAQQFPDLHSELNLSSLELGDSALYFCASSVGGGPDNEQFFGPGTRLTVL.

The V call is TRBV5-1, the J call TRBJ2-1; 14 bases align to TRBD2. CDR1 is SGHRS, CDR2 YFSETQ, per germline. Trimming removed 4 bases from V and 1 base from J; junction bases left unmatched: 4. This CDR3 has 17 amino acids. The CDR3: CASSETSGGASYNEQFF. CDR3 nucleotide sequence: TGCGCCAGCAGCGAGACTAGCGGGGGGGCATCCTACAATGAGCAGTTCTTC.

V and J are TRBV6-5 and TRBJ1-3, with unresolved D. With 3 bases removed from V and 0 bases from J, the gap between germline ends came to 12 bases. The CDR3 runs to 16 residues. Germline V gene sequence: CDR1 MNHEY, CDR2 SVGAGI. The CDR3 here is CASSYEGTNSGNTIYF. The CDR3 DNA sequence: TGTGCCAGCAGTTATGAGGGTACAAACTCTGGAAACACCATATATTTT.

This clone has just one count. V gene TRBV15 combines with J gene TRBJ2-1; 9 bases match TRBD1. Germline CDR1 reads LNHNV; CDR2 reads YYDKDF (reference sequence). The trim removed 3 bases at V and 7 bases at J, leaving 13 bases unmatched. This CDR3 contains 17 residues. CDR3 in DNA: TGTGCCACCAGCAGGGACTGGACAGGGGAATCAGTGAATGAGCAGTTCTTC. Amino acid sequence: CATSRDWTGESVNEQFF.

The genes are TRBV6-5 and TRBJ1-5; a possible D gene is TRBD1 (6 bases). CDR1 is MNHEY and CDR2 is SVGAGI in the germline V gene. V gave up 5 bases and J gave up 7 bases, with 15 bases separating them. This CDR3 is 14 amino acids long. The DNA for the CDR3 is TGTGCCAGCAGTAGACAGGAGCAGGGGCAGCCCCAGCATTTT. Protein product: CASSRQEQGQPQHF.

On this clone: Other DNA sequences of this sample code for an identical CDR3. In DNA, the CDR3 is TGTGCCAGTAGTCCACAGGGTAACACTGAAGCTTTCTTT. Translating it yields CASSPQGNTEAFF. This chain uses TRBV19 with TRBJ1-1, with D perhaps TRBD1 (6 bases). The CDR3 consists of 13 residues. The germline V gene encodes CDR1 LNHDA and CDR2 SQIVND (reference sequence). With 5 bases removed from V and 2 bases from J, the gap between germline ends came to 9 bases.